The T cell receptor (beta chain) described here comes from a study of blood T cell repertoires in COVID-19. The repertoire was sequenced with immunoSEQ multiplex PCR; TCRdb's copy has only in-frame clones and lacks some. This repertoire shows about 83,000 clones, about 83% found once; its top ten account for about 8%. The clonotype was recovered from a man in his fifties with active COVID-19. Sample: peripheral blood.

This CDR3 reads CASSLGQYSTDTQYF. For the CDR3, the DNA is TGCGCCAGCAGCTTGGGACAGTATAGCACAGATACGCAGTATTTT. The rearrangement joins TRBV5-1 to TRBJ2-3; D may be TRBD1 (5 bases). V was shortened by 0 bases and J by 0 bases, with 8 bases between the two germline ends. This CDR3 contains 15 residues. Per germline, CDR1 SGHRS and CDR2 YFSETQ. Complete variable domain (other parts from reference TRBV5-1 and TRBJ2-3): KAGVTQTPRYLIKTRGQQVTLSCSPISGHRSVSWYQQTPGQGLQFLFEYFSETQRNKGNFPGRFSGRQFSNSRSEMNVSTLELGDSALYLCASSLGQYSTDTQYFGPGTRLTVL.